This TCR beta chain came from a study of T-cell reconstitution after alpha-beta-depleted transplantation in children. Study-wide points: Several hundred graft clones that had expanded were reportedly the source of alpha-beta T cells about two months after transplant.

About this clonotype: Its matching antigen is unknown.

Unique molecular identifiers were used in preparing the TCRbeta library. TCRdb ran MiXCR on the PCR reads and lists one entry per CDR3 protein. The sample has 700,000 to 850,000 distinct CDR3 sequences, about 15% seen once; the top ten hold about 5%. Germline CDR1 and CDR2: DFQATT and SNEGSKA (reference sequence). The CDR3 is made up of 16 amino acids. V trimming: 3 bases; J trimming: 1 base; junction bases outside the gene matches: 9. The sequence derives from a male patient younger than 18 who had a stem cell transplant for acute lymphoblastic leukemia, so the T cells may come from the graft donor. The chain uses TRBV20-1 and TRBJ2-7; 10 bases fit TRBD2. The sample here was PBMCs, mostly from graft donor cells, taken 360 days after TCRalphabeta/CD19-depleted stem cell transplant. In DNA, the CDR3 is TGCAGTGCTAGGAAGCGAGCGGGAGGGTTATCCTACGAGCAGTACTTC. This sequence encodes CSARKRAGGLSYEQYF.